The 14 T cell receptor beta chains below were found in one sample sequenced in a study of breast tumors, draining lymph nodes, adjacent tissues. Breast cancer patients provided tissue from their axillary draining lymph nodes. TCRdb reprocessed the multiplex PCR reads via MiXCR and lists one record per CDR3 protein. Seen here are some 200,000 distinct CDR3 sequences, around a third observed once, and the top ten hold 4% to 4.5%. Material for sequencing was axillary lymph node tissue. Receptors were obtained from a female donor with breast cancer. Some clones in this sample may be carry-over from other donors' samples.

In this sample, this clonotype turned up many times. The V gene is TRBV5-8, the J gene TRBJ2-5; 7 bases agree with TRBD2. This CDR3 is 14 amino acids long. V lost 4 bases to trimming and J lost 5 bases; unmatched junction nucleotides: 8. The germline gives CDR1 SGHTS, CDR2 YDEGEE. The CDR3 DNA reads TGTGCCAGCAGCCTGGCCGGGACTAAGGAGACCCAGTACTTC. As protein: CASSLAGTKETQYF.

About this clonotype itself: The junction departs from the called germline gene at one end, perhaps through a read error. The CDR3 DNA reads TGCGCCAGCAGGTTGGACAGGGGTGCCTACACCTTC. Amino acid sequence: CASRLDRGAYTF. This sequence joins TRBV5-1 and TRBJ1-2; 9 bases fit TRBD1. CDR1 and CDR2 (germline): SGHRS, YFSETQ. The CDR3 is 12 residues long.

This clonotype occurred once. This may come from a read error, since a much larger clone is one base off. The CDR3 coding sequence is TGTGCCACGGAACGGGGGGTCGGTGAAAAACTGTTTTTT. Encoded protein: CATERGVGEKLFF. The chain recombines TRBV25-1 with TRBJ1-4; tentatively, D is TRBD1 (5 bases). The CDR3 has 13 residues. Trimming pared 10 bases from V and 7 bases from J, leaving 16 bases between. Germline CDR1 reads MGHDK; CDR2 reads SYGVNS.

Ten or more counts support this clonotype. The chain employs TRBV20-1 and TRBJ1-6, with 7 positions matching TRBD1. This CDR3 region has 13 residues. Trimming cost V 6 bases and J 11 bases; bases outside gene matches: 10. Germline assignment: CDR1 DFQATT and CDR2 SNEGSKA (reference sequence). DNA for the CDR3: TGCAGTGCACGGGACAGTCGAGAGGCACCCCTCCACTTT. It specifies CSARDSREAPLHF.

In the case of this clonotype: A much larger clone lies one base from this, so it may be a read error. This chain connects TRBV6-4 to TRBJ2-7; TRBD1 aligns across 10 bases. Germline lookup yields CDR1 MRHNA and CDR2 SNTAGT. With V trimmed by 6 bases and J by 1 base, 6 bases remained unmatched. This CDR3 spans 15 amino acids. In nucleotides, the CDR3 is TGTGCCAGCAGACGTAGGGACAGGGGATCCTACGAGCAGTACTTC. Amino acids: CASRRRDRGSYEQYF.

This clonotype was seen at least ten times. The gene calls are TRBV20-1 and TRBJ1-2, with TRBD1 identical over 11 bases. The CDR3 consists of 12 residues. In germline, CDR1 is DFQATT, CDR2 SNEGSKA (reference sequence). The CDR3 DNA reads TGCAGCGGGACAGGGGGGAATTATGGCTACACCTTC. This gives the protein CSGTGGNYGYTF.

In its sample, this clonotype was seen many times. The DNA of the CDR3 is TGTGCCAGCACCTACGGGGACAGTAATCAGCCCCAGCATTTT. Translated: CASTYGDSNQPQHF. V usage is TRBV12-3 or TRBV12-4 and J usage is TRBJ1-5; 7 bases fit TRBD1. The CDR3 is made up of 14 amino acids. V dropped 7 bases and J dropped 4; count of bases not matched to a gene: 7.

The count of this clonotype is one. A much larger clone differs from this one at a single base, so this may be a read error. The chain links TRBV27 to TRBJ2-7; TRBD1 is a possible D gene (5 bases). The CDR3 is made up of 15 amino acids. Between the trimmed V and J ends, which lost 0 bases and 2 bases, there was a span of 11 bases. Germline V gives CDR1 MNHEY, CDR2 SMNVEV (reference sequence). CDR3 amino acids: CASSLSTEPAYEQYF. CDR3 in DNA: TGTGCCAGCAGTTTATCGACAGAGCCTGCCTACGAGCAGTACTTC.

A note on this clonotype: At one end, the junction sequence differs from germline, possibly due to a read error. DNA of the CDR3: TGTGCCAGCAGTTTTTCCTACGAGCAGTGCTTC. Translated, it gives CASSFSYEQCF. The chain uses TRBV6-2 or TRBV6-3 and TRBJ2-7, with no clear D. The length of the CDR3 is 11 residues. Germline V gene lookup returns CDR1 MNHEY and CDR2 SVGEGT.

This clonotype has more than one count but fewer than ten. The V call is TRBV5-4, the J call TRBJ1-2; D perhaps matches TRBD1 (5 bases). CDR1 and CDR2 from the germline V gene are SGHNT and YYREEE (reference sequence). V shed 2 bases and J shed 5 bases, with 13 bases lying between them. The CDR3 consists of 14 residues. CDR3 nucleotides: TGTGCCAGCAGCTTTGTAGGGGCTAGGTATGGCTACACCTTC. Its protein product is CASSFVGARYGYTF. The variable domain in full, completed from reference TRBV5-4 and TRBJ1-2, reads ETGVTQSPTHLIKTRGQQVTLRCSSQSGHNTVSWYQQALGQGPQFIFQYYREEENGRGNFPPRFSGLQFPNYSSELNVNALELDDSALYLCASSFVGARYGYTFGSGTRLTVV.

V and J are TRBV6-2 or TRBV6-3 and TRBJ1-4; D gene unclear. This CDR3 has 14 amino acids. V shed 0 bases and J shed 7 bases, with 9 bases lying between them. CDR1 is MNHEY and CDR2 is SVGEGT in the germline V gene. The CDR3 sequence is CASSYSTEPEKLFF. In DNA form, the CDR3 reads TGTGCCAGCAGTTACTCGACGGAACCTGAAAAACTGTTTTTT.

This clonotype occurred many times. This chain joins TRBV2 and TRBJ2-7; 7 nucleotides line up with TRBD2. Germline V gives CDR1 SNHLY, CDR2 FYNNEI. V shed 6 bases and J 1 base; nucleotides not matched to a gene: 9. The CDR3 covers 15 residues. CDR3: CASSPSDSGSYEQYF. The DNA of the CDR3 is TGTGCCAGCAGCCCGTCGGATAGCGGGTCCTACGAGCAGTACTTC.

Relative to its sample, this clonotype is medium-sized (0.01 to 0.1%). This chain uses TRBV7-8 with TRBJ2-5; D unresolved. The CDR3 has 13 amino acids. From germline, CDR1 is SGHVS and CDR2 FQNEAQ. V was cut by 4 bases and J by 5 bases, with 11 bases left in between. CDR3 protein: CASSSRGYETQYF. DNA of the CDR3: TGTGCCAGCAGCTCCCGTGGGTACGAGACCCAGTACTTC.

This clonotype has a count of ten or more. The rearrangement links TRBV24-1 to TRBJ2-1, with TRBD2 matching over 11 bases. This CDR3 has 13 amino acids. The germline V gene encodes CDR1 KGHDR and CDR2 SFDVKD. V lost 7 bases and J lost 5; bases outside the gene matches: 0. In DNA form, the CDR3 reads TGTGCCACCAGGACTAGCGGGAACAATGAGCAGTTCTTC. Its translation is CATRTSGNNEQFF.